The 14 T cell receptor beta chains listed next were all sequenced from one sample in a study of shared clonotypes between healthy human individuals. Repertoires were generated with immunoSEQ multiplex PCR, while TCRdb's copy carries only in-frame clones and drops some. Of about 2.3 million clones in the sample, about nine tenths are singletons; the top ten hold 0.37%. Sequencing input: naive CD4+ T cells from PBMCs. Sample subset: CD45RA+ positively selected. The receptors were gathered from a man aged 18 to 35 in good health. Some clones in this sample may be carry-over from other donors' samples.

The rearrangement links TRBV18 to TRBJ1-5; 10 bases agree with TRBD1. Trimming cost V 6 bases and J 7 bases; bases outside gene matches: 6. The germline CDR1 and CDR2 sequences are KGHSH and LQKENI. This CDR3 contains 14 residues. The CDR3 here is CASSTGQGVQPQHF. The DNA of the CDR3 is TGTGCCAGCTCGACCGGACAGGGGGTACAGCCCCAGCATTTT.

J is TRBJ1-3 and V is TRBV6-1; D uncertain. This CDR3 has 14 residues. Trimming shortened V by 5 bases and J by 0 bases, and 8 bases separated the two germline ends. Germline values: CDR1 MNHNS, CDR2 SASEGT. This CDR3 is CASSRETSGNTIYF. The CDR3 coding sequence is TGTGCCAGCAGTAGGGAGACCTCTGGAAACACCATATATTTT.

The chain is built from TRBV5-1 and TRBJ2-2, with no clear D. Between the trimmed V and J ends, which lost 4 bases and 3 bases, there was a span of 10 bases. CDR1 SGHRS and CDR2 YFSETQ come from the germline V gene. The CDR3 is 14 residues long. CDR3 sequence: CASSPVLDTGELFF. CDR3 DNA sequence: TGCGCCAGCAGCCCTGTTTTGGACACCGGGGAGCTGTTTTTT.

CDR3 sequence (DNA): TGTGCCAGCAGCTTAGACGATCAAGCGGAGCAGTACTTC. This sequence encodes CASSLDDQAEQYF. J is TRBJ2-7 and V is TRBV7-2; D remains unclear. CDR3 length equals 13 residues. V was cut by 1 base and J by 7 bases, with 11 bases left in between. Germline assignment: CDR1 SGHTA and CDR2 FQGNSA. Combining the CDR3 with reference TRBV7-2 and TRBJ2-7 gives the whole variable domain GAGVSQSPSNKVTEKGKDVELRCDPISGHTALYWYRQSLGQGLEFLIYFQGNSAPDKSGLPSDRFSAERTGGSVSTLTIQRTQQEDSAVYLCASSLDDQAEQYFGPGTRLTVT.

This rearrangement joins TRBV5-1 to TRBJ1-4; TRBD1 agrees at 11 bases. There are 16 residues in the CDR3. Trimming removed 5 bases from V and 7 bases from J; junction bases left unmatched: 10. CDR1 and CDR2 from the germline V gene are SGHRS and YFSETQ. CDR3 DNA sequence: TGCGCCAGCAGTTCAATGAAAGGACAGGGGGCTGAAAAACTGTTTTTT. This encodes CASSSMKGQGAEKLFF.

The genes are TRBV5-1 and TRBJ2-5; 7 bases line up with TRBD2. From germline, CDR1 is SGHRS and CDR2 YFSETQ. The CDR3 length is 15 residues. V dropped 0 bases and J dropped 3; count of bases not matched to a gene: 5. CDR3 nucleotides: TGCGCCAGCAGCTTGGCCTGGCTAGCGGAAGAGACCCAGTACTTC. Translation: CASSLAWLAEETQYF.

Remarks on this clone: This sample includes further DNA sequences coding for the same CDR3. This chain joins TRBV7-3 and TRBJ1-1; tentatively, D is TRBD1 (6 bases). CDR1 SGHTA and CDR2 FQGTGA come from the germline V gene. The CDR3 covers 13 residues. V was cut by 6 bases and J by 2 bases, with 10 bases left in between. CDR3 DNA: TGTGCCAGCAGTCGACAGGTAAACACTGAAGCTTTCTTT. Its translation is CASSRQVNTEAFF.

V and J are TRBV18 and TRBJ1-4; TRBD1 might be the D (5 bases). The V and J ends lost 5 bases and 5 bases respectively, with 9 bases between them. This CDR3 has 13 residues. From germline, CDR1 is KGHSH and CDR2 LQKENI. CDR3 loop: CASSLDRNEKLFF. The CDR3, as DNA: TGTGCCAGCTCATTAGACAGAAATGAAAAACTGTTTTTT.

The chain couples TRBV30 to TRBJ1-1, with D tentatively TRBD1 (6 bases). The V gene lost 0 bases and the J gene lost 9 bases, with 11 bases spanning the gap. This CDR3 comprises 12 residues. Germline CDR1 is GTSNPN and CDR2 is SVGIG (reference sequence). CDR3 loop: CAWSVGGRKAFF. The CDR3 region has the DNA TGTGCCTGGAGTGTAGGGGGGCGCAAAGCTTTCTTT.

This rearrangement joins TRBV19 to TRBJ2-3, with TRBD2 identical over 12 bases. The CDR3 loop spans 16 amino acids. From germline, CDR1 is LNHDA and CDR2 SQIVND (reference sequence). Trimming removed 5 bases from V and 10 bases from J; junction bases left unmatched: 13. CDR3 nucleotides: TGTGCCAGTAGTCCCCTAGGGCTAGCGGGAGGGCCGGCGCAGTATTTT. Translation: CASSPLGLAGGPAQYF.

This clone has only one observation. J is TRBJ2-1 and V is TRBV5-6; 8 nucleotides line up with TRBD2. Germline assignment: CDR1 SGHDT and CDR2 YYEEEE. The CDR3 sequence is 15 residues long. The V and J ends lost 4 bases and 9 bases, in that order; junction bases with no gene match: 12. This CDR3 is CASSDMGLVRFEQFF. In DNA, the CDR3 is TGTGCCAGCAGCGATATGGGACTAGTTCGTTTTGAGCAGTTCTTC.

J is TRBJ1-2 and V is TRBV7-9, with 10 nucleotides matching TRBD1. The CDR3 is made up of 16 amino acids. With V trimmed by 1 base and J by 6 bases, 8 bases remained unmatched. Germline V gene data show CDR1 as SEHNR and CDR2 as FQNEAQ (reference sequence). This CDR3 reads CASSLGDRGPRDGYTF. The CDR3 bases are TGTGCCAGCAGCTTAGGGGACAGGGGCCCAAGGGATGGCTACACCTTC. Using reference TRBV7-9 and TRBJ1-2 for the parts outside the CDR3, the full variable domain is DTGVSQNPRHKITKRGQNVTFRCDPISEHNRLYWYRQTLGQGPEFLTYFQNEAQLEKSRLLSDRFSAERPKGSFSTLEIQRTEQGDSAMYLCASSLGDRGPRDGYTFGSGTRLTVV.

This chain links TRBV6-5 with TRBJ1-1, with a possible D match to TRBD1 (5 bases). Germline CDR1 reads MNHEY; CDR2 reads SVGAGI. Trimming took off 6 bases at V and 1 base at J, with 15 bases between the two ends. CDR3 length equals 15 residues. The chain's CDR3 is CASSLIPGPNTEAFF. CDR3 DNA sequence: TGTGCCAGCAGCCTAATTCCGGGGCCGAACACTGAAGCTTTCTTT.

The rearrangement uses TRBV4-3 and TRBJ1-5; a possible D gene is TRBD1 (5 bases). The CDR3 sequence is 14 residues long. Trimming removed 2 bases at V and 4 bases at J, with 9 bases between. CDR1 LGHNA and CDR2 YSLEER come from the germline V gene. The CDR3 nucleotides read TGCGCCAGCAGCCAAAGGAGGGGAAATCAGCCCCAGCATTTT. As protein: CASSQRRGNQPQHF.